This TCR beta chain was retrieved from a study of control samples from healthy donors and cancer patients. CDR1 is MNHEY, CDR2 SVGEGT, per germline. V was clipped by 5 bases and J by 3 bases; unmatched bases: 2. This CDR3 is 14 amino acids long. Libraries were prepared by immunoSEQ multiplex PCR; TCRdb keeps only in-frame clonotypes and omits some of them. The sample lists over 150,000 clones, around 94% occurring once. The V call is TRBV6-2 or TRBV6-3, the J call TRBJ1-5, with 9 nucleotides matching TRBD1. The TCR comes from a man aged 25-45 years in good health. Sequenced material: blood. The CDR3 DNA reads TGTGCCAGCAGTGGGGACAGGGTCAATCAGCCCCAGCATTTT. Its protein product is CASSGDRVNQPQHF.